This T cell receptor beta chain was identified in a study of OX40 agonist ivuxolimab in advanced cancers. The overall study: The eligibility criteria allowed prior anti-PD-1, anti-PD-L1 or anti-CTLA-4 therapy, and approximately 42% had some. Two patients with cutaneous melanoma and one with hepatocellular carcinoma, three in total, showed partial responses.

This CDR3 is built from 13 residues. Looked up from germline, CDR1 is LNHNV and CDR2 is YYDKDF (reference sequence). J gave up 1 base and V 9 bases, and 1 base lay outside the gene matches. General observations from the study: Partial responders treated at 0.1-3.0 mg/kg exhibited clonal expansion among the lowest measured.

Autoimmune disease history or systemic immunosuppression disqualified patients. Comment on this clone: Its antigen is unknown.

Sequencing used immunoSEQ multiplex PCR; TCRdb keeps in-frame clones, though not all of them. The repertoire includes fewer than 110,000 clones, approximately 90% of them detected once, and 1% to 1.5% sits in the top ten. Here the sequenced sample was CD4+ or CD8+ T cells sorted from blood, taken in a trial of the OX40 agonist ivuxolimab. The clonotype was recovered from an adult with an advanced solid tumor such as melanoma, head and neck, liver or kidney cancer. The rearrangement links TRBV15 to TRBJ1-4; TRBD1 agrees at 8 bases. The CDR3 spells CATTGETNEKLFF. CDR3 DNA: TGTGCCACGACAGGGGAAACTAATGAAAAACTGTTTTTT. The full variable domain, in which reference TRBV15 and TRBJ1-4 provide the parts outside the CDR3, is DAMVIQNPRYQVTQFGKPVTLSCSQTLNHNVMYWYQQKSSQAPKLLFHYYDKDFNNEADTPDNFQSRRPNTSFCFLDIRSPGLGDTAMYLCATTGETNEKLFFGSGTQLSVL.